The clone carrying this T cell receptor (beta chain) appeared a single time. Clones were read by immunoSEQ multiplex PCR, and TCRdb kept only the in-frame ones, dropping some. The table has about 150,000 clones, around 80% seen once. This CDR3 is built from 12 residues. V was clipped by 5 bases and J by 14 bases, with 13 bases between them. Germline-derived CDR1 and CDR2 are LGHNT and FRNRAP. Cohort 3 recovered donors had two negative PCRs, clearance, or symptom resolution. This sample is drawn from a study of blood T cell repertoires in COVID-19. For the study at large: COVID-19 samples collected from the United States, Italy and Spain covered acute and convalescent phases.

Input material: PBMCs or T cells enriched from blood (not recorded which). The rearrangement uses TRBV12-5 and TRBJ1-6, with no clear D. This clonotype was obtained from a man aged 50 to 59 who had recovered from COVID-19. CDR3 bases: TGTGCTAGTGGTCTAGACTCCCCGGCCCTCCACTTT. This sequence encodes CASGLDSPALHF.